The T cell receptor (beta chain) described here comes from a study of radiation and T cells in renal cell carcinoma. Time point noted: blood 4 weeks post-SBRT, at nephrectomy. Treatment here: 15 Gy SBRT to primary tumor, nephrectomy 4 weeks later. Study-wide results and caveats: In blood, top tumor clones expanded by 2 weeks, shrinking by 4.

With regard to this clone: No antigen is known for it.

Profiling relied on immunoSEQ multiplex PCR, and the TCRdb table lists in-frame clones only, not all of them. The sample contains roughly 82,000 clones, approximately 90% of which appear only once. The V gene's germline CDR1 is ENHRY and CDR2 SYGVKD. Trimming removed 6 bases at V and 0 bases at J, with 6 bases between. This CDR3 has 12 residues. This sequence originates from a woman in her sixties or seventies with renal cell carcinoma. The chain links TRBV10-3 to TRBJ2-7; D is unclear. Sequencing was performed on blood, taken from a patient whose treatment included radiotherapy and nephrectomy. The CDR3 nucleotides read TGTGCCATCAGCCAATCCTCCTACGAGCAGTACTTC. Its protein is CAISQSSYEQYF.